Each of the 30 T cell receptor beta chains below was sequenced from the same sample in a study of blood T cell repertoires in COVID-19. TCRdb's copy holds only in-frame clones and misses some; the assay was immunoSEQ multiplex PCR. The sample includes roughly 300,000 clones, 80% to 95% of them seen just once. Sequenced input: PBMCs or T cells enriched from blood (not recorded which). These receptors were collected from a woman aged 25 to 39 who had recovered from COVID-19.

The chain couples TRBV28 to TRBJ2-7, with TRBD2 matching 9 bases. CDR3 length equals 13 residues. Germline values: CDR1 MDHEN, CDR2 SYDVKM. V dropped 8 bases and J dropped 4; count of bases not matched to a gene: 6. For the CDR3, the DNA is TGTGCCAGCTCCGTAGCGGGAGTTTACGAGCAGTACTTC. Translated: CASSVAGVYEQYF.

This chain joins TRBV5-1 and TRBJ2-1; 12 positions match TRBD2. Germline CDR1 is SGHRS and CDR2 is YFSETQ. V dropped 2 bases and J dropped 1; count of bases not matched to a gene: 4. The CDR3 length is 17 residues. DNA of the CDR3: TGCGCCAGCAGCTTAACTAGCGGGAGGTTTTCCTACAATGAGCAGTTCTTC. It specifies CASSLTSGRFSYNEQFF. The entire variable domain, with the rest obtained from reference TRBV5-1 and TRBJ2-1, is as follows: KAGVTQTPRYLIKTRGQQVTLSCSPISGHRSVSWYQQTPGQGLQFLFEYFSETQRNKGNFPGRFSGRQFSNSRSEMNVSTLELGDSALYLCASSLTSGRFSYNEQFFGPGTRLTVL.

The chain joins TRBV30 to TRBJ2-1; TRBD2 agrees at 15 bases. CDR1 and CDR2 from the germline V gene are GTSNPN and SVGIG (reference sequence). The CDR3 contains 17 residues. The V segment lost 0 bases and the J segment 3 bases; nucleotides outside the gene matches: 3. CDR3 amino acids: CAWSVLGLAGGYNEQFF. CDR3 coding DNA: TGTGCCTGGAGTGTACTGGGACTAGCGGGAGGCTACAATGAGCAGTTCTTC.

The gene calls are TRBV28 and TRBJ2-1; the match to TRBD1 covers 8 bases. The germline gives CDR1 MDHEN, CDR2 SYDVKM. V trimming: 3 bases; J trimming: 6 bases; junction bases outside the gene matches: 7. CDR3 length: 15 amino acids. CDR3 bases: TGTGCCAGCAGTTTTTTTCGGACAGGGAGCAATGAGCAGTTCTTC. This sequence encodes CASSFFRTGSNEQFF.

This chain uses TRBV19 with TRBJ2-7; 8 bases match TRBD2. Trimming took 7 bases from V and 4 from J; bases not matched to a gene: 3. Germline V gene data show CDR1 as LNHDA and CDR2 as SQIVND (reference sequence). CDR3 length: 12 residues. CDR3 nucleotides: TGTGCCAGTAACAGCGGGAGTTACGAGCAGTACTTC. Translation gives CASNSGSYEQYF.

The V call is TRBV5-6, the J call TRBJ2-3, with TRBD1 matching 12 bases. The germline V gene has CDR1 SGHDT and CDR2 YYEEEE. This CDR3 contains 16 residues. Germline trimming cut 4 bases from V and 5 bases from J; bases unmatched to any gene: 8. CDR3 nucleotide sequence: TGTGCCAGCAGCCCTACGGGACAGGGGGCGCGAGATACGCAGTATTTT. This gives the protein CASSPTGQGARDTQYF.

The rearrangement uses TRBV4-1 and TRBJ2-7; 12 bases are a match to TRBD2. The CDR3 totals 16 residues. Losses at the gene ends were 0 bases for V and 2 bases for J; bases not matched to a gene: 2. Germline CDR1 and CDR2: MGHRA and YSYEKL. The CDR3 sequence: CASSQDGTSGPYEQYF. DNA for the CDR3: TGCGCCAGCAGCCAAGATGGGACTAGCGGGCCCTACGAGCAGTACTTC.

The V gene is TRBV28, the J gene TRBJ2-7, with D perhaps TRBD2 (6 bases). Germline V gene sequence: CDR1 MDHEN, CDR2 SYDVKM. Deletions cut 2 bases from V and 2 bases from J, with 13 bases between. The CDR3 is 15 amino acids. The CDR3 DNA follows: TGTGCCAGCAGTTTAATTGGGCCGGGGGCCTACGAGCAGTACTTC. Residues: CASSLIGPGAYEQYF.

This chain uses TRBV5-1 with TRBJ1-6, with 7 bases identical to TRBD1. The CDR3 spans 15 residues. The germline CDR1 and CDR2 sequences are SGHRS and YFSETQ. Germline trimming cut 4 bases from V and 7 bases from J; bases unmatched to any gene: 8. CDR3 coding DNA: TGCGCCAGCAGCGGGGGGACAGTTCCCAATTCACCCCTCCACTTT. It translates to CASSGGTVPNSPLHF.

The V and J genes are TRBV28 and TRBJ2-5, with 10 positions matching TRBD1. The CDR3 is 14 residues long. Germline V CDR1 and CDR2: MDHEN, SYDVKM. Trimming removed 6 bases from V and 5 bases from J; junction bases left unmatched: 6. CDR3 DNA sequence: TGTGCCAGCAGCCCTAAGACAGGGGGCGAGACCCAGTACTTC. Its protein is CASSPKTGGETQYF.

The rearrangement uses TRBV15 and TRBJ2-7, with unresolved D. The germline V and J ends were trimmed by 3 bases and 5 bases, with 8 bases remaining between them. The CDR3 has 12 residues. Germline CDR1 and CDR2: LNHNV and YYDKDF (reference sequence). The CDR3 region is CATSSIENEQYF. The CDR3 nucleotides read TGTGCCACCAGCAGTATCGAGAACGAGCAGTACTTC.

This clone was recorded only once. The chain joins TRBV27 to TRBJ1-5; possibly TRBD1 for D (6 bases). The CDR3 is 15 residues long. The V end was cut by 3 bases, the J end by 4 bases, with 13 bases between. Germline CDR1 is MNHEY and CDR2 is SMNVEV (reference sequence). The CDR3 spells CASSFLGQGNQPQHF. For the CDR3, the DNA is TGTGCCAGCAGTTTCCTCGGGCAGGGGAATCAGCCCCAGCATTTT.

The rearrangement joins TRBV19 to TRBJ2-5; 8 bases fit TRBD1. Germline V lookup: CDR1 LNHDA, CDR2 SQIVND (reference sequence). V lost 5 bases, J lost 5 bases, and 13 bases stayed unmatched. The CDR3 contains 16 residues. CDR3 protein: CASSVGTGNIGETQYF. CDR3 nucleotides: TGTGCCAGTAGTGTCGGGACAGGAAATATTGGGGAGACCCAGTACTTC.

The chain recombines TRBV9 with TRBJ1-2; 8 positions match TRBD1. CDR1 is SGDLS, CDR2 YYNGEE, per germline. With 2 bases clipped from V and 0 bases from J, the junction kept 9 bases outside the gene matches. CDR3 size: 17 residues. Written as DNA, the CDR3 is TGTGCCAGCAGCGTTAGCCTGGGACAGGCCTCTAACTATGGCTACACCTTC. Amino acids: CASSVSLGQASNYGYTF.

The genes are TRBV27 and TRBJ2-7, with D possibly TRBD1 on 6 matching bases. The CDR3 totals 13 residues. The V gene's germline CDR1 is MNHEY and CDR2 SMNVEV (reference sequence). Trimming stripped 5 bases from V and 4 bases from J, with 12 bases between. This CDR3 is CASSPRTEYEQYF. The CDR3 DNA reads as TGTGCCAGCAGTCCCCGGACAGAGTACGAGCAGTACTTC.

The table lists this clone with a few counts. The chain combines TRBV30 with TRBJ1-5; TRBD1 matches 7 bases. Trimming cost V 2 bases and J 7 bases; bases outside gene matches: 11. CDR1 is GTSNPN and CDR2 is SVGIG in the germline V gene (reference sequence). CDR3 length: 15 amino acids. CDR3 protein: CAWSHQDRALQPQHF. The CDR3 DNA reads as TGTGCCTGGAGTCATCAAGACAGGGCCCTACAGCCCCAGCATTTT.

The CDR3 DNA is TGTGCCAGCAGACAAGGTGACGGAGCTAATCAGCCCCAGCATTTT. Protein sequence: CASRQGDGANQPQHF. This sequence joins TRBV6-5 and TRBJ1-5; no definite D call. Trimming took 6 bases from V and 4 from J, leaving 16 bases between them. The CDR3 is made up of 15 amino acids. The germline V gene has CDR1 MNHEY and CDR2 SVGAGI.

This chain joins TRBV10-1 and TRBJ2-1; D is perhaps TRBD1 (5 bases). The V and J ends lost 5 bases and 2 bases respectively, with 7 bases between them. There are 13 residues in the CDR3. Per germline, CDR1 WNHNN and CDR2 SYGVQD (reference sequence). CDR3 nucleotide sequence: TGCGCCAGCAGTAGGGGTACCTACAATGAGCAGTTCTTC. The encoded protein is CASSRGTYNEQFF.

V is TRBV6-1 and J is TRBJ2-1; no clear D. Trimming left V 3 bases short and J 5 bases short, with 8 bases between. This CDR3 region has 13 residues. Germline V gene data show CDR1 as MNHNS and CDR2 as SASEGT. CDR3 in amino acids: CASSDEANNEQFF. DNA for the CDR3: TGTGCCAGCAGTGATGAGGCAAACAATGAGCAGTTCTTC.

The gene calls are TRBV7-8 and TRBJ2-5, with D hard to call. Germline CDR1 reads SGHVS; CDR2 reads FQNEAQ. This CDR3 is 13 amino acids long. V was pared by 2 bases and J by 6 bases, with 10 bases between. The CDR3 DNA is TGTGCCAGCAGCTTACAGGAAGTGAAGACCCAGTACTTC. Its translation: CASSLQEVKTQYF.

The V call is TRBV7-3, the J call TRBJ2-6, with 9 bases identical to TRBD1. The CDR3 totals 17 residues. The germline V gene has CDR1 SGHTA and CDR2 FQGTGA. J was trimmed by 2 bases and V by 5 bases; bases with no gene match: 7. The CDR3 here is CASSAGQGVAGANVLTF. CDR3 nucleotides: TGTGCCAGCAGCGCGGGACAGGGTGTTGCTGGGGCCAACGTCCTGACTTTC.

The count of this clone is one. The V gene is TRBV3-1 (or the pseudogene TRBV3-2), the J gene TRBJ1-4, with D possibly TRBD1 on 6 matching bases. With 4 bases removed from V and 7 bases from J, the gap between germline ends came to 13 bases. The CDR3 extends over 14 amino acids. Germline CDR1 reads LGHDT; CDR2 reads YNNKEL (reference sequence). The CDR3 protein is CASSRGGGGEKLFF. CDR3 coding DNA: TGTGCCAGCAGCCGTGGGGGGGGCGGTGAAAAACTGTTTTTT.

This sequence joins TRBV5-1 and TRBJ2-1, with TRBD1 matching over 8 bases. The V gene end was trimmed by 5 bases and the J gene end by 7 bases; junction bases not matched to a gene: 8. This CDR3 comprises 14 residues. Germline CDR1 reads SGHRS; CDR2 reads YFSETQ. The CDR3, as DNA: TGCGCCAGCAGGATGAACGACAGGGGTAATGAGCAGTTCTTC. This codes for CASRMNDRGNEQFF.

This clone has just a few counts. The chain joins TRBV3-1 (or the pseudogene TRBV3-2) to TRBJ1-2; 11 bases line up with TRBD1. V gave up 3 bases and J gave up 1 base; unmatched junction bases: 4. CDR3 length: 16 residues. Germline CDR1 and CDR2: LGHDT and YNNKEL (reference sequence). The CDR3 DNA is TGTGCCAGCAGCCAGGGACAGGGGGAGAATAACTATGGCTACACCTTC. Its translation: CASSQGQGENNYGYTF.

The gene calls are TRBV5-6 and TRBJ1-5; tentatively, D is TRBD1 (5 bases). The germline V gene encodes CDR1 SGHDT and CDR2 YYEEEE. CDR3 size: 14 residues. The germline V and J ends were trimmed by 2 bases and 3 bases, with 9 bases remaining between them. The CDR3 protein is CASSFSGHNQPQHF. Written as DNA, the CDR3 is TGTGCCAGCAGCTTCTCAGGGCACAATCAGCCCCAGCATTTT.

The genes are TRBV5-8 and TRBJ1-2; D is undetermined. The V gene lost 4 bases and the J gene lost 3 bases, with 16 bases spanning the gap. This CDR3 comprises 15 residues. Germline V CDR1 and CDR2: SGHTS, YDEGEE. DNA for the CDR3: TGTGCCAGCAGCACTTACGGGAATTCGGACTATGGCTACACCTTC. It yields the protein CASSTYGNSDYGYTF.

This clone was seen only a few times. The chain carries TRBV9 and TRBJ2-2, with TRBD2 as a possible D gene (7 bases). CDR3 size: 17 residues. Trimming stripped 0 bases from V and 3 bases from J, with 15 bases between. Germline lookup yields CDR1 SGDLS and CDR2 YYNGEE. CDR3 amino acids: CASSVDGGRWDTGELFF. CDR3 sequence (DNA): TGTGCCAGCAGCGTAGACGGGGGGCGGTGGGACACCGGGGAGCTGTTTTTT.

The chain uses TRBV7-3 and TRBJ1-1; possibly TRBD1 for D (6 bases). V was cut by 5 bases and J by 2 bases, with 12 bases left in between. The CDR3 runs 14 residues. Per germline, CDR1 SGHTA and CDR2 FQGTGA. CDR3 region: CASSEGHSNTEAFF. CDR3 DNA: TGTGCCAGCAGCGAGGGACACTCTAACACTGAAGCTTTCTTT.

The chain links TRBV28 to TRBJ1-1, with TRBD1 matching over 8 bases. CDR1 and CDR2 (germline): MDHEN, SYDVKM. J gave up 7 bases and V 6 bases, and 10 bases lay outside the gene matches. The CDR3 contains 14 residues. CDR3 nucleotides: TGTGCCAGCAGCCTAACCCCGGGACAGGATGAAGCTTTCTTT. Its translation is CASSLTPGQDEAFF.

A few counts support this clone. The chain uses TRBV6-1 and TRBJ2-3; maybe TRBD2 (6 bases). V lost 3 bases and J lost 1, with 8 bases in between. The germline V gene has CDR1 MNHNS and CDR2 SASEGT. This CDR3 is built from 14 residues. Written as DNA, the CDR3 is TGTGCCAGCAGTGATAGCGGTGGCACAGATACGCAGTATTTT. This translates into CASSDSGGTDTQYF.